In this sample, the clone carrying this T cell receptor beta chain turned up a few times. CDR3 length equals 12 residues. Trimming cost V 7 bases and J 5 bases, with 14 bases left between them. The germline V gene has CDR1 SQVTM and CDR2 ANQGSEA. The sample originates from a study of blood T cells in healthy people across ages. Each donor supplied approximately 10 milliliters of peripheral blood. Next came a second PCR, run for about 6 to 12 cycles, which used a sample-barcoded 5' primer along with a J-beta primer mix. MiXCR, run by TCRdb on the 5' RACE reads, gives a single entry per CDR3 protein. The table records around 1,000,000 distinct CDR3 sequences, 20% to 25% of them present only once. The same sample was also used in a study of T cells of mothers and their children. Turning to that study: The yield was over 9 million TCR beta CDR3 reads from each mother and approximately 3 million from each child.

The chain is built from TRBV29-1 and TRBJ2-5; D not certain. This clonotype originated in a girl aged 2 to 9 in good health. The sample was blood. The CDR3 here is CSGWIGGETQYF. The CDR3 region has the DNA TGCAGCGGCTGGATCGGCGGCGAGACCCAGTACTTC.